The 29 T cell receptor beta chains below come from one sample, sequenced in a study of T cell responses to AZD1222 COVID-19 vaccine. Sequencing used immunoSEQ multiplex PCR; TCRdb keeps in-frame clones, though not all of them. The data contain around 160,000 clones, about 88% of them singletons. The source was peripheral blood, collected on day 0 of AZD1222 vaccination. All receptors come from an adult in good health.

DNA for the CDR3: TGTGCCAGCAGCTCTTCACTAGAAAAATGGGACGTCCTGACTTTC. Translated: CASSSSLEKWDVLTF. This chain uses TRBV9 with TRBJ2-6; a weak D match, TRBD2 (5 bases). Trimming cost V 4 bases and J 11 bases, with 19 bases left between them. The CDR3 contains 15 residues. Germline CDR1 SGDLS, CDR2 YYNGEE.

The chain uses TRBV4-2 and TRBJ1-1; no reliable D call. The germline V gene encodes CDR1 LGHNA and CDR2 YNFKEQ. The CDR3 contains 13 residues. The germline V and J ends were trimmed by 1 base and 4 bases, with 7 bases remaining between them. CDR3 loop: CASSQVLGTEAFF. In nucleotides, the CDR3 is TGTGCCAGCAGCCAAGTCCTGGGCACTGAAGCTTTCTTT.

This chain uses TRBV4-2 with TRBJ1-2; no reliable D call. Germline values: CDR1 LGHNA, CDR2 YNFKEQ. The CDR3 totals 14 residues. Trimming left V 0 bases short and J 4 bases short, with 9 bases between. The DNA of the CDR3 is TGTGCCAGCAGCCAAGATACGCAGGCCTATGGCTACACCTTC. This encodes CASSQDTQAYGYTF.

The DNA for the CDR3 is TGTGCCAGCAGTTACTCGTACCTGGGAAATTCACCCCTCCACTTT. Translated: CASSYSYLGNSPLHF. The chain carries TRBV6-5 and TRBJ1-6; D gene uncertain. V shed 0 bases and J shed 7 bases, with 10 bases lying between them. This CDR3 is 15 amino acids long. CDR1 MNHEY and CDR2 SVGAGI come from the germline V gene.

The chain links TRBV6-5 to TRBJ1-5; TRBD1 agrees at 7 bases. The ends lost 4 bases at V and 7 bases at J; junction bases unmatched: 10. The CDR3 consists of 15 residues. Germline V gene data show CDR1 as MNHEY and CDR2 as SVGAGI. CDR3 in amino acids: CASSSTRQGTQPQHF. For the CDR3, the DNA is TGTGCCAGCAGTTCTACCCGACAGGGTACACAGCCCCAGCATTTT.

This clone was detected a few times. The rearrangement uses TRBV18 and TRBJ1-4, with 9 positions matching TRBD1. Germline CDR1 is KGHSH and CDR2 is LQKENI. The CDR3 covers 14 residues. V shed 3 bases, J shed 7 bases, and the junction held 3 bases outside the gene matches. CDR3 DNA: TGTGCCAGCTCACCGGGACAGGGTGGTGAAAAACTGTTTTTT. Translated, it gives CASSPGQGGEKLFF.

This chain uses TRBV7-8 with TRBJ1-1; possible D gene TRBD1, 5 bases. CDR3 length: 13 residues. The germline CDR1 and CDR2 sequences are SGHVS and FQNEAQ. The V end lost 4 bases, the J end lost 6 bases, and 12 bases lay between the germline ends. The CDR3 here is CASSSRRVAEAFF. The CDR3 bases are TGTGCCAGCAGCTCACGCAGGGTAGCTGAAGCTTTCTTT.

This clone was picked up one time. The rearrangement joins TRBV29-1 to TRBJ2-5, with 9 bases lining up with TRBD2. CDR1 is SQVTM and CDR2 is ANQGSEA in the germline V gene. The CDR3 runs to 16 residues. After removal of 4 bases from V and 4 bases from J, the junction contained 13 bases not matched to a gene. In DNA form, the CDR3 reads TGCAGCGTTGTCGGGCTCGGCGGGAGGGCCCGAGAGACCCAGTACTTC. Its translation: CSVVGLGGRARETQYF.

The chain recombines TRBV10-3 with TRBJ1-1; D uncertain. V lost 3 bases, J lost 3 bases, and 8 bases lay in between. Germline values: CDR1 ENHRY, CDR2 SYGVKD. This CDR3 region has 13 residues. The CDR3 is CAISDRQDTEAFF. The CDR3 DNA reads TGTGCCATCAGTGATCGGCAAGACACTGAAGCTTTCTTT.

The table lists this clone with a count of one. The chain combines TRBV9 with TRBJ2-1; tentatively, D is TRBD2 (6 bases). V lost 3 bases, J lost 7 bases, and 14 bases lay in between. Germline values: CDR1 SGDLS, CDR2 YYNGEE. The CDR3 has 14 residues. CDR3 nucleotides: TGTGCCAGCAGCGCCGGGAGATCGGGAAATGAGCAGTTCTTC. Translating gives CASSAGRSGNEQFF.

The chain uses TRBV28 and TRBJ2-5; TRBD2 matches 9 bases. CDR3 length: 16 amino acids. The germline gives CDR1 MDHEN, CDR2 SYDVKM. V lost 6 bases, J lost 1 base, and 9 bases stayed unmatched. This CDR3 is CASRRGRGTSQETQYF. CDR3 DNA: TGTGCCAGCAGGCGCGGGAGGGGGACCTCCCAAGAGACCCAGTACTTC.

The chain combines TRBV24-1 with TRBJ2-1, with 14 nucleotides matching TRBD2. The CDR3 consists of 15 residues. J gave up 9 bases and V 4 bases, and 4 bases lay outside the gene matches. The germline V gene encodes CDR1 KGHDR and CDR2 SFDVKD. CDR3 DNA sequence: TGTGCCACCAGTGAGCCGGGACTAGCGGGAGCTGAGCAGTTCTTC. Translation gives CATSEPGLAGAEQFF.

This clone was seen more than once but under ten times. The CDR3 reads CASSPFTLRAISYEQYF. For the CDR3, the DNA is TGTGCCAGCAGTCCATTTACGCTTAGGGCTATCTCCTACGAGCAGTACTTC. V is TRBV28 and J is TRBJ2-7; D not resolved. The CDR3 is 17 amino acids. Germline CDR1 reads MDHEN; CDR2 reads SYDVKM. Trimming stripped 5 bases from V and 0 bases from J, with 20 bases between. Filled out from reference TRBV28 and TRBJ2-7, the complete variable domain reads DVKVTQSSRYLVKRTGEKVFLECVQDMDHENMFWYRQDPGLGLRLIYFSYDVKMKEKGDIPEGYSVSREKKERFSLILESASTNQTSMYLCASSPFTLRAISYEQYFGPGTRLTVT.

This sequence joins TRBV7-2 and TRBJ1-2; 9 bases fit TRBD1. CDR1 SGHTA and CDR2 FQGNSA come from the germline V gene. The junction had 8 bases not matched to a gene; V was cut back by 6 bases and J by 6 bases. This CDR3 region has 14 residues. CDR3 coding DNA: TGTGCCAGCAGGAGAACAGGGGGCGCCCATGGCTACACCTTC. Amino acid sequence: CASRRTGGAHGYTF.

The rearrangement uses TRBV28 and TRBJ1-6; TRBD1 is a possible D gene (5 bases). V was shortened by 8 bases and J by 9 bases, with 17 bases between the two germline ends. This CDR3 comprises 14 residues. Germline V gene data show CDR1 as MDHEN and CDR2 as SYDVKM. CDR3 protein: CASRQGAPRSPLHF. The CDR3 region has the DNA TGTGCCAGCCGCCAAGGGGCCCCCCGTTCACCCCTCCACTTT.

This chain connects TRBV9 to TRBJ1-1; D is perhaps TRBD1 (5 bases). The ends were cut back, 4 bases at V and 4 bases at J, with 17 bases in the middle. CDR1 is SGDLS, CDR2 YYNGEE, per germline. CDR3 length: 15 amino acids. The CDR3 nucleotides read TGTGCCAGCAGCCCCCACTGGCAGGGATCCACTGAAGCTTTCTTT. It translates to CASSPHWQGSTEAFF.

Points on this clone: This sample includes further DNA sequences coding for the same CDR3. The CDR3, as DNA: TGTGCCAGCAGCTCCTATACAGGCTATGGCTACACCTTC. This gives the protein CASSSYTGYGYTF. This chain uses TRBV7-9 with TRBJ1-2, with D possibly being TRBD1 (5 bases). V lost 4 bases to trimming and J lost 4 bases, with 10 bases between them. Germline CDR1 reads SEHNR; CDR2 reads FQNEAQ (reference sequence). The CDR3 consists of 13 residues.

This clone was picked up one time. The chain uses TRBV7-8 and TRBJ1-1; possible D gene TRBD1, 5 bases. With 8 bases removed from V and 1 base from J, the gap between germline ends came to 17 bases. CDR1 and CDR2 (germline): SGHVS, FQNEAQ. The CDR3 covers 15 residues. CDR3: CASVRQTLTNTEAFF. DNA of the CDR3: TGTGCCAGCGTTCGACAGACTTTGACGAACACTGAAGCTTTCTTT.

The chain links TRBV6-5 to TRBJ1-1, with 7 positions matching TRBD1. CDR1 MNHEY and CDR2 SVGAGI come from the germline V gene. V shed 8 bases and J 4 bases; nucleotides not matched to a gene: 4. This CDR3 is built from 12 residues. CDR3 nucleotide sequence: TGTGCCAGCGGTAACAGGGGCACTGAAGCTTTCTTT. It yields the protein CASGNRGTEAFF.

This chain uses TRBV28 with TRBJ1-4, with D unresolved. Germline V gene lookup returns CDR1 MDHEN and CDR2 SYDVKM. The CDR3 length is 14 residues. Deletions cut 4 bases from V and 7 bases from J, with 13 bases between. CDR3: CASSWAYRREKLFF. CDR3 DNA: TGTGCCAGCAGTTGGGCCTACCGTCGTGAAAAACTGTTTTTT.

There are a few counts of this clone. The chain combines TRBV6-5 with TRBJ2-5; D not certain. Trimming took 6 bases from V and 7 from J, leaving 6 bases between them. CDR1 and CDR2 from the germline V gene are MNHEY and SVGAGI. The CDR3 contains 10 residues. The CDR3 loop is CASRDVTQYF. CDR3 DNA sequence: TGTGCCAGCAGGGATGTGACCCAGTACTTC.

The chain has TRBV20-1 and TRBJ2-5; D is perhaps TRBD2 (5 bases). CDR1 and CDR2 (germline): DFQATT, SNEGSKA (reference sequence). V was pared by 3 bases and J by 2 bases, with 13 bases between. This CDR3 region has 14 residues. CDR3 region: CSASVPGTQETQYF. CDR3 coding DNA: TGCAGTGCTAGTGTACCGGGAACTCAAGAGACCCAGTACTTC.

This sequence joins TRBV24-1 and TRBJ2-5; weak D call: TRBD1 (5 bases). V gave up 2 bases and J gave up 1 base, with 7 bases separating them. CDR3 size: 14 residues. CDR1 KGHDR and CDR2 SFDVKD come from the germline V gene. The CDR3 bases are TGTGCCACCAGTGATTGGGGCAGCCAAGAGACCCAGTACTTC. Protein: CATSDWGSQETQYF.

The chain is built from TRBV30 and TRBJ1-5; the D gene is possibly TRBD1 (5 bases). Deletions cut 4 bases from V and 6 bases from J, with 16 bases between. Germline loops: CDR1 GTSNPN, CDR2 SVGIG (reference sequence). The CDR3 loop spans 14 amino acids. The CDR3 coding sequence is TGTGCCTGGACCAACGGGGGGGAGAGTCAGCCCCAGCATTTT. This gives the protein CAWTNGGESQPQHF.

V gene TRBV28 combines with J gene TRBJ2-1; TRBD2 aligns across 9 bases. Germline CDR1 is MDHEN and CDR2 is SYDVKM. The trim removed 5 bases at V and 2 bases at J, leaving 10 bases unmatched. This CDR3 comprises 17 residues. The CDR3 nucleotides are TGTGCCAGCAGTGACAGACTAGCGGCGCTTACCTACAATGAGCAGTTCTTC. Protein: CASSDRLAALTYNEQFF.

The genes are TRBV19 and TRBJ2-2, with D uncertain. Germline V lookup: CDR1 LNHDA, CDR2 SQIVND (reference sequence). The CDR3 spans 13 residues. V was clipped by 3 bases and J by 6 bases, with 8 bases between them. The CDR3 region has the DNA TGTGCCAGTAGTATTTTAAACGCCGGGGAGCTGTTTTTT. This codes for CASSILNAGELFF.

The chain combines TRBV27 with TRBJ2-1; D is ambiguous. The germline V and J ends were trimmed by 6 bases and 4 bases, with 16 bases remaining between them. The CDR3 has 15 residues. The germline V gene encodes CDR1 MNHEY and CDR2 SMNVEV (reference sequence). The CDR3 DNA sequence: TGTGCCAGCAGCCCCTCCTGGAATAAATACAATGAGCAGTTCTTC. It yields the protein CASSPSWNKYNEQFF.

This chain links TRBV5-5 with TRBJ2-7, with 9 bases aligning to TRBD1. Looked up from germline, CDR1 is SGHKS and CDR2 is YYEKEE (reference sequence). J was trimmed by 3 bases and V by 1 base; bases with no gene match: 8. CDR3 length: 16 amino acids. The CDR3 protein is CASSLSPGQGLYEQYF. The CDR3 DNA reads TGTGCCAGCAGCTTGTCTCCGGGACAGGGCCTCTACGAGCAGTACTTC.

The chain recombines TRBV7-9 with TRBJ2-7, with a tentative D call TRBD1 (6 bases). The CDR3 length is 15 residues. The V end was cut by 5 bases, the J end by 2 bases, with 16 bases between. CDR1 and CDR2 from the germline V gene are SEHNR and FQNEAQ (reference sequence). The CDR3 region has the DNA TGTGCCAGCAGCCGATTCCGGGACAAGCCCTACGAGCAGTACTTC. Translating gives CASSRFRDKPYEQYF. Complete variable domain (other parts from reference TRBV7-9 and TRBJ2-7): DTGVSQNPRHKITKRGQNVTFRCDPISEHNRLYWYRQTLGQGPEFLTYFQNEAQLEKSRLLSDRFSAERPKGSFSTLEIQRTEQGDSAMYLCASSRFRDKPYEQYFGPGTRLTVT.